This T cell receptor beta chain was sequenced in a study of read filtering for tumor transcriptome and immune sequencing. The overall study: TCR-mapped reads were about 4 to 11 million with IR-seq versus roughly 75 to 1,400 with RNA-seq.

Germline V gene lookup returns CDR1 KGHSH and CDR2 LQKENI. The CDR3 spans 16 residues. Trimming removed 3 bases from V and 5 bases from J; junction bases left unmatched: 3. This clonotype was counted ten times or more. The library was built from around 380 ng RNA with molecular barcoded adaptors for alpha/delta and beta/gamma chains. TCRdb reprocessed the reads via MiXCR and lists one record per CDR3 protein. The table lists roughly 27,000 distinct CDR3 sequences, around 15% of them singletons. V usage is TRBV18 and J usage is TRBJ2-1; TRBD2 agrees at 14 bases. The source material was a population of CD138-negative cells sorted from bone marrow. The sequence was collected from a donor aged 40 or over with multiple myeloma. The CDR3 is CASSPPGLAGDNEQFF. Written as DNA, the CDR3 is TGTGCCAGCTCACCCCCGGGACTAGCGGGAGACAATGAGCAGTTCTTC.